This TCR beta chain was documented in a study of cytomegalovirus exposure and HLA in healthy donors. Whole-study results and caveats: In vitro work confirmed that three CMV-associated chains recognize CMV antigens. Immune exposure data for these donors was limited to CMV serostatus.

V was cut by 1 base and J by 4 bases, with 16 bases left in between. CDR3 size: 15 residues. Germline-derived CDR1 and CDR2 are GTSNPN and SVGIG (reference sequence). Comments on this clone: Antigen specificity is unknown.

It was with 60 Vbeta and 13 Jbeta primers that the PCR ran. The repertoire was sequenced with immunoSEQ multiplex PCR; TCRdb's copy has only in-frame clones and lacks some. This repertoire shows 150,000 to 200,000 clones, about four fifths found once; its top ten account for around 0.99%. The chain carries TRBV30 and TRBJ1-2; D not resolved. The receptor was isolated from a middle-aged woman in good health and CMV-seronegative. Source material: PBMCs. As DNA, the CDR3 is TGTGCCTGGAGTGCAGGCTGGGAGGGAGCCTATGGCTACACCTTC. Its translation is CAWSAGWEGAYGYTF. The whole variable domain, remainder taken from reference TRBV30 and TRBJ1-2, is SQTIHQWPATLVQPVGSPLSLECTVEGTSNPNLYWYRQAAGRGLQLLFYSVGIGQISSEVPQNLSASRPQDRQFILSSKKLLLSDSGFYLCAWSAGWEGAYGYTFGSGTRLTVV.